This TCR beta chain appears in the sequencing data of a study of T cell responses to AZD1222 COVID-19 vaccine. Details on this clone: Its cognate antigen is unknown.

Whole-study findings and limits: Two AZD1222 doses significantly raised spike-specific TCR breadth and depth over controls. With dominance at 160-218 and 743-854, vaccine-associated CD4 TCRs spanned spike.

Here immunoSEQ multiplex PCR was the method, and the copy in TCRdb shows in-frame clones only, minus some. The data contain over 45,000 clones, about 85% of them singletons. CDR1 and CDR2 (germline): MDHEN, SYDVKM. Trimming took 6 bases from V and 3 from J, leaving 11 bases between them. This CDR3 spans 13 amino acids. The source is an adult in good health. The chain recombines TRBV28 with TRBJ1-1; D call uncertain. The material sequenced was peripheral blood, taken on day 0 of MenACWY control vaccination. The CDR3 DNA reads TGTGCCAGCAGGACAAACGGATACACTGAAGCTTTCTTT. As protein: CASRTNGYTEAFF. Full variable domain (remainder filled in from reference TRBV28 and TRBJ1-1): DVKVTQSSRYLVKRTGEKVFLECVQDMDHENMFWYRQDPGLGLRLIYFSYDVKMKEKGDIPEGYSVSREKKERFSLILESASTNQTSMYLCASRTNGYTEAFFGQGTRLTVV.